These T cell receptor beta chains were read from a single sample in a study of cytomegalovirus exposure and HLA in healthy donors. Generated by immunoSEQ multiplex PCR, the TCRdb table keeps only in-frame clones and is missing some. The sample has fewer than 40,000 clones, about nine tenths seen once. Sequencing input: PBMCs. The source is a woman in her thirties or forties in good health and CMV-seropositive. Each CDR3 is given with its conserved first and last residue. Fields, in order: clone size, D gene, V gene, J gene, CDR3 protein, CDR3 DNA. A D gene is named only where the DNA matches it firmly. A clone size is listed for some rows: how often the clone was seen (once, few, many), or a class if it is expanded.

-	-	TRBV18	TRBJ2-4	CASSPEQVNIQYF	TGTGCCAGCTCACCAGAACAAGTAAACATTCAGTACTTC
-	TRBD1	TRBV6-5	TRBJ2-7	CASSYGTGHLSYEQYF	TGTGCCAGCAGTTACGGGACAGGCCACCTCTCCTACGAGCAGTACTTC
-	-	TRBV4-3	TRBJ2-3	CASSQRGRGTDTQYF	TGCGCCAGCAGCCAACGGGGTCGAGGGACAGATACGCAGTATTTT
-	TRBD1	TRBV30	TRBJ1-4	CAWSVPSGTGRKLFF	TGTGCCTGGAGTGTACCTTCCGGGACAGGGCGAAAACTGTTTTTT
-	TRBD1	TRBV6-5	TRBJ1-1	CASTPGDRDLIEAFF	TGTGCCAGCACCCCCGGGGACAGGGATCTTATTGAAGCTTTCTTT
-	-	TRBV5-6	TRBJ2-7	CASSSRVGGHEQYF	TGTGCCAGCAGCAGCAGGGTGGGAGGTCACGAGCAGTACTTC
once	-	TRBV23-1	TRBJ2-1	CASRPDRPYNEQFF	TGCGCCAGCAGACCCGACAGGCCCTACAATGAGCAGTTCTTC
-	-	TRBV5-8	TRBJ2-5	CASSNRDSFWEQYF	TGTGCCAGCAGCAATAGGGACTCCTTCTGGGAGCAGTACTTC
-	-	TRBV7-2	TRBJ2-7	CASGTTSSYEQYF	TGTGCCAGCGGTACGACTAGCTCCTACGAGCAGTACTTC
-	-	TRBV7-2	TRBJ2-3	CASRDGTRFTDTQYF	TGTGCCAGCAGGGATGGGACACGCTTCACAGATACGCAGTATTTT
-	-	TRBV11-2	TRBJ1-5	CASSLGGRSEQPQHF	TGTGCCAGCAGCTTAGGTGGCAGGTCAGAGCAGCCCCAGCATTTT
-	TRBD1	TRBV6-5	TRBJ1-4	CATGQGVEKLFF	TGTGCCACCGGGCAGGGGGTTGAAAAACTGTTTTTT
few	-	TRBV2	TRBJ1-2	CASTQTGPYGYTF	TGTGCCAGCACCCAGACTGGTCCCTATGGCTACACCTTC
-	TRBD2	TRBV7-2	TRBJ2-7	CASSRGGDEQYF	TGTGCCAGCAGCCGCGGGGGGGACGAGCAGTACTTC
-	TRBD2	TRBV19	TRBJ2-5	CASSIRSGLAFETQYF	TGTGCCAGTAGTATACGTTCGGGACTAGCCTTCGAGACCCAGTACTTC
-	-	TRBV6-1	TRBJ2-2	CASSEVGGVAGELFF	TGTGCCAGCAGTGAAGTAGGGGGGGTAGCCGGGGAGCTGTTTTTT
-	-	TRBV28	TRBJ2-2	CASSFLEGATRELFF	TGTGCCAGCAGTTTTTTGGAGGGAGCCACCCGGGAGCTGTTTTTT
-	-	TRBV7-2	TRBJ2-2	CASSPRATGELFF	TGTGCCAGCAGCCCGAGGGCCACCGGGGAGCTGTTTTTT
once	TRBD1	TRBV7-2	TRBJ1-2	CASSLDRGGYTF	TGTGCCAGCAGCTTAGACAGGGGTGGCTACACCTTC
-	TRBD2	TRBV7-6	TRBJ2-5	CASSPPGSGGTETQYF	TGTGCCAGCAGCCCCCCGGGTAGCGGGGGTACAGAGACCCAGTACTTC
-	TRBD1	TRBV25-1	TRBJ2-7	CATKGWDSYEQYF	TGTGCCACAAAGGGGTGGGACAGTTACGAGCAGTACTTC
-	TRBD1	TRBV6-8	TRBJ1-5	CASSYRRTGGAQHF	TGTGCCAGCAGTTACCGCCGGACAGGGGGGGCCCAGCATTTT
-	-	TRBV11-2	TRBJ1-2	CASSLSGFSYGYTF	TGTGCCAGCAGCTTATCAGGGTTTAGCTATGGCTACACCTTC
-	TRBD2	TRBV18	TRBJ2-7	CASSPGLAGTSYEQYF	TGTGCCAGCTCACCCGGACTAGCGGGTACCTCCTACGAGCAGTACTTC
-	-	TRBV7-2	TRBJ1-6	CASSQDLEGANSPLHF	TGTGCCAGCAGCCAGGACCTGGAGGGCGCGAATTCACCCCTCCACTTT
-	TRBD2	TRBV6-5	TRBJ2-7	CASSYRAGGVSYEQYF	TGTGCCAGCAGTTACCGGGCGGGGGGTGTCTCCTACGAGCAGTACTTC
-	TRBD2	TRBV9	TRBJ2-7	CASSVGAGGRYEQYF	TGTGCCAGCAGCGTAGGAGCGGGGGGGCGCTACGAGCAGTACTTC
-	-	TRBV6-5	TRBJ1-2	CASSYSNGYGYTF	TGTGCCAGCAGTTACTCGAACGGGTACGGCTACACCTTC
-	-	TRBV5-1	TRBJ1-6	CASSLEQASPLHF	TGCGCCAGCAGCTTGGAACAGGCTTCACCCCTCCACTTT
-	-	TRBV7-9	TRBJ1-5	CSSSFSLNQPQHF	TGTTCCAGCAGCTTCTCCCTTAATCAGCCCCAGCATTTT
-	-	TRBV16	TRBJ1-2	CASSRARQDPYGYTF	TGTGCCAGCAGCCGGGCTAGACAGGACCCATATGGCTACACCTTC
-	-	TRBV11-2	TRBJ2-1	CASRPAGSYNEQFF	TGTGCCAGCAGGCCCGCGGGCAGCTACAATGAGCAGTTCTTC
-	TRBD2	TRBV6-5	TRBJ2-7	CASKEQGGSEQYF	TGTGCCAGCAAAGAGCAGGGAGGGTCCGAGCAGTACTTC
-	-	TRBV7-2	TRBJ1-1	CASSFLGQKQNTEAFF	TGTGCCAGCAGCTTCCTTGGGCAGAAGCAGAACACTGAAGCTTTCTTT
-	TRBD1	TRBV11-2	TRBJ2-7	CASSLDRADEQYF	TGTGCCAGCAGCTTGGACAGGGCTGACGAGCAGTACTTC
-	-	TRBV10-2	TRBJ1-2	CASRARGYDGYTF	TGCGCCAGCAGAGCTCGGGGGTACGATGGCTACACCTTC
-	TRBD1	TRBV6-5	TRBJ2-3	CASRRTGGAGDTQYF	TGTGCCAGCAGGCGGACAGGGGGCGCGGGAGATACGCAGTATTTT
-	-	TRBV18	TRBJ2-1	CASSINPPQGINEQFF	TGTGCCAGCTCTATTAACCCACCACAGGGAATTAATGAGCAGTTCTTC
-	TRBD1	TRBV11-2	TRBJ2-3	CASRWDRGLGPDTQYF	TGTGCCAGCAGATGGGACAGGGGGCTTGGTCCAGATACGCAGTATTTT
-	TRBD2	TRBV11-3	TRBJ2-3	CASSLGGGDIDTQYF	TGTGCCAGCAGCTTGGGCGGGGGGGATATCGATACGCAGTATTTT
-	TRBD1	TRBV28	TRBJ2-7	CASSLSGAGGFYEQYF	TGTGCCAGCAGTTTAAGTGGTGCAGGGGGCTTCTACGAGCAGTACTTC
-	-	TRBV9	TRBJ2-5	CASSYRQDPPGTQYF	TGTGCCAGCAGCTACCGACAGGACCCCCCGGGGACCCAGTACTTC